Each of the 19 T cell receptor beta chains below was sequenced from the same sample in a study of immune evolution from preneoplasia to lung adenocarcinoma. Produced via immunoSEQ multiplex PCR; TCRdb's table is partial and in-frame only. This sample has 11,000 to 15,000 clones, with about 80% found just once. The sequenced sample was FFPE minimally invasive lung adenocarcinoma tissue. The receptors come from a person aged 70 to 80 with lung adenocarcinoma.

The CDR3 protein is CASSVWGANTGELFF. CDR3 DNA sequence: TGTGCCAGCAGCGTATGGGGGGCGAACACCGGGGAGCTGTTTTTT. The V and J genes are TRBV9 and TRBJ2-2, with a possible D match to TRBD2 (6 bases). V shed 1 base and J shed 0 bases, with 7 bases lying between them. Germline CDR1 SGDLS, CDR2 YYNGEE. This CDR3 comprises 15 residues.

This chain links TRBV28 with TRBJ2-5, with 13 bases that match TRBD2. V lost 4 bases, J lost 5 bases, and 4 bases stayed unmatched. The length of the CDR3 is 15 residues. CDR1 is MDHEN and CDR2 is SYDVKM in the germline V gene. The CDR3 loop reads CASSSRLAGGETQYF. The CDR3 nucleotides read TGTGCCAGCAGTTCTCGACTAGCGGGGGGCGAGACCCAGTACTTC.

V gene TRBV19 combines with J gene TRBJ1-2; TRBD1 agrees at 9 bases. J gave up 2 bases and V 5 bases, and 6 bases lay outside the gene matches. CDR1 is LNHDA, CDR2 SQIVND, per germline (reference sequence). The CDR3 extends over 15 amino acids. Written as DNA, the CDR3 is TGTGCCAGTAGTGACCCCGGGACAGGGAACTATGGCTACACCTTC. Protein: CASSDPGTGNYGYTF.

This chain connects TRBV29-1 to TRBJ2-7; D is unresolved. The CDR3 length is 14 residues. Germline CDR1 is SQVTM and CDR2 is ANQGSEA. Trimming stripped 6 bases from V and 1 base from J, with 16 bases between. The CDR3: CSVAAYLGSYEQYF. CDR3 sequence (DNA): TGCAGCGTGGCGGCCTACTTGGGGTCCTACGAGCAGTACTTC.

This clone was observed a few times. One junction end disagrees with the germline gene, perhaps due to a read error. V and J are TRBV18 and TRBJ1-1; a possible D gene is TRBD1 (6 bases). Germline CDR1 reads KGHSH; CDR2 reads LQKENI. The CDR3 has 15 amino acids. CDR3 protein: CASSQFSDRNSEAFF. In DNA, the CDR3 is TGTGCCAGCTCACAATTCTCCGACAGGAACTCTGAAGCTTTCTTT.

V is TRBV27 and J is TRBJ1-2, with a tentative D call TRBD1 (5 bases). Trimming took 6 bases from V and 8 from J, leaving 19 bases between them. This CDR3 contains 14 residues. Per germline, CDR1 MNHEY and CDR2 SMNVEV (reference sequence). The CDR3 loop is CASRPGPPNHGYTF. The CDR3 nucleotides read TGTGCCAGCAGACCGGGACCCCCGAACCACGGCTACACCTTC.

The chain joins TRBV29-1 to TRBJ1-1, with TRBD1 matching over 7 bases. CDR3 length: 13 residues. Unmatched junction bases numbered 8, after V lost 5 bases and J lost 5 bases. CDR1 and CDR2 (germline): SQVTM, ANQGSEA. This chain's CDR3 is CSVQGQRGTEAFF. CDR3 DNA sequence: TGCAGCGTTCAGGGACAGCGGGGAACTGAAGCTTTCTTT.

This CDR3 reads CASSQFGGTNEKLFF. DNA of the CDR3: TGTGCCAGCAGCCAATTTGGTGGTACTAATGAAAAACTGTTTTTT. The chain uses TRBV16 and TRBJ1-4, with D unresolved. Looked up from germline, CDR1 is KGHSY and CDR2 is FQNENV. The V end was cut by 1 base, the J end by 2 bases, with 8 bases between. This CDR3 has 15 residues. The full variable domain, with the rest looked up from reference TRBV16 and TRBJ1-4, is GEEVAQTPKHLVRGEGQKAKLYCAPIKGHSYVFWYQQVLKNEFKFLISFQNENVFDETGMPKERFSAKCLPNSPCSLEIQATKLEDSAVYFCASSQFGGTNEKLFFGSGTQLSVL.

This clone has only one observation. The rearrangement joins TRBV9 to TRBJ2-3; possible D gene TRBD2, 5 bases. The CDR3 extends over 16 amino acids. Trimming pared 0 bases from V and 3 bases from J, leaving 14 bases between. The V gene's germline CDR1 is SGDLS and CDR2 YYNGEE. CDR3 sequence reads: CASSVASASTTDTQYF. As DNA, the CDR3 is TGTGCCAGCAGCGTAGCTTCGGCTAGCACTACAGATACGCAGTATTTT.

The gene calls are TRBV7-2 and TRBJ1-5; tentatively, D is TRBD1 (6 bases). The CDR3 totals 16 residues. V shed 2 bases and J shed 4 bases, with 15 bases lying between them. Germline CDR1 reads SGHTA; CDR2 reads FQGNSA. The CDR3 reads CASSLWGGQSNQPQHF. CDR3 in DNA: TGTGCCAGCAGCTTATGGGGCGGACAGTCAAATCAGCCCCAGCATTTT.

The gene calls are TRBV5-4 and TRBJ2-6, with D uncertain. Germline CDR1 SGHNT, CDR2 YYREEE (reference sequence). This CDR3 has 16 residues. Deletions cut 0 bases from V and 1 base from J, with 8 bases between. Here the CDR3 DNA reads TGTGCCAGCAGCTTGGGCGGCACGTCTGGGGCCAACGTCCTGACTTTC. Amino acids: CASSLGGTSGANVLTF. The variable domain in full, with the rest retrieved from reference TRBV5-4 and TRBJ2-6, is ETGVTQSPTHLIKTRGQQVTLRCSSQSGHNTVSWYQQALGQGPQFIFQYYREEENGRGNFPPRFSGLQFPNYSSELNVNALELDDSALYLCASSLGGTSGANVLTFGAGSRLTVL.

As concerns this clone: Other DNA sequences in the same sample also yield this CDR3. The CDR3 DNA sequence: TGTGCCAGCAGCTTAGGGGAGACCTACGAGCAGTACTTC. Encoded protein: CASSLGETYEQYF. V usage is TRBV7-8 and J usage is TRBJ2-7, with TRBD2 as a possible D gene (5 bases). CDR1 is SGHVS, CDR2 FQNEAQ, per germline. The V gene lost 1 base and the J gene lost 2 bases, with 6 bases spanning the gap. This CDR3 spans 13 amino acids.

This clone came up a few times. The chain uses TRBV19 and TRBJ2-7; possible D gene TRBD1, 6 bases. The V end lost 4 bases, the J end lost 4 bases, and 14 bases lay between the germline ends. Looked up from germline, CDR1 is LNHDA and CDR2 is SQIVND (reference sequence). The CDR3 consists of 14 residues. CDR3 nucleotide sequence: TGTGCCAGTAGTACCAGACAGGTGGGGTACGAGCAGTACTTC. Translated: CASSTRQVGYEQYF.

The rearrangement uses TRBV10-3 and TRBJ2-7, with 8 positions matching TRBD1. This CDR3 has 16 residues. The germline gives CDR1 ENHRY, CDR2 SYGVKD. The V gene end was trimmed by 8 bases and the J gene end by 0 bases; junction bases not matched to a gene: 12. The CDR3 DNA follows: TGTGCCATCTCACGAGGGGACAGGCTAAGCTCCTACGAGCAGTACTTC. This gives the protein CAISRGDRLSSYEQYF.

V gene TRBV28 combines with J gene TRBJ2-7, with D perhaps matching TRBD1 or TRBD2 (5 bases each). Per germline, CDR1 MDHEN and CDR2 SYDVKM. This CDR3 spans 15 amino acids. V lost 1 base and J lost 6, with 16 bases in between. The CDR3 sequence: CASSLFGFGAGEQYF. The CDR3 DNA reads as TGTGCCAGCAGTTTATTTGGATTCGGGGCAGGCGAGCAGTACTTC.

The V and J genes are TRBV6-1 and TRBJ2-2, with D possibly TRBD1 on 5 matching bases. Deletions cut 6 bases from V and 5 bases from J, with 7 bases between. This CDR3 is 12 amino acids long. CDR1 MNHNS and CDR2 SASEGT come from the germline V gene. The chain's CDR3 is CASRPGTGELFF. The CDR3 region has the DNA TGTGCCAGCAGACCAGGGACCGGGGAGCTGTTTTTT.

The chain carries TRBV19 and TRBJ1-1, with TRBD1 as a possible D gene (5 bases). The CDR3 consists of 13 residues. Germline V gene lookup returns CDR1 LNHDA and CDR2 SQIVND (reference sequence). V was shortened by 4 bases and J by 3 bases, with 9 bases between the two germline ends. The CDR3 protein is CASSKGLDTEAFF. The CDR3 region has the DNA TGTGCCAGTAGTAAGGGACTTGACACTGAAGCTTTCTTT.

The chain carries TRBV9 and TRBJ2-3; D remains unclear. Trimming pared 4 bases from V and 2 bases from J, leaving 5 bases between. Germline CDR1 reads SGDLS; CDR2 reads YYNGEE. The CDR3 contains 12 residues. The CDR3 DNA reads as TGTGCCAGCAGCACAGACACAGATACGCAGTATTTT. This sequence encodes CASSTDTDTQYF.

The chain is built from TRBV11-2 and TRBJ1-3; D remains unclear. V was shortened by 4 bases and J by 3 bases, with 13 bases between the two germline ends. The CDR3 consists of 15 residues. Germline V gene data show CDR1 as SGHAT and CDR2 as FQNNGV. The CDR3 spells CASSSKGVGGNTIYF. The CDR3 region has the DNA TGTGCCAGCAGCTCAAAGGGAGTTGGTGGAAACACCATATATTTT.